This T cell receptor beta chain was sequenced for a study of chemoradiotherapy in HPV16-positive cancers. TCRdb's copy holds only in-frame clones and misses some; the assay was immunoSEQ multiplex PCR. The sample lists just over 7,500 clones, about 86% seen once, with approximately 3% in the top ten. Repeated repertoire sampling spanned the course of chemoradiotherapy. The CDR3 is 14 residues long. CDR1 is MNHEY and CDR2 is SVGAGI in the germline V gene. Trimming took 0 bases from V and 8 from J, leaving 13 bases between them. Study-wide points: Non-HPV-specific T cells did not expand in tumors during treatment, whereas candidate HPV-specific clones and E7-related motifs did. HPV-responsive T-cell expansion during chemoradiotherapy was linked to improved recurrence-free survival in HPV16-positive patients.

With respect to this clone: The target antigen is unknown.

The receptor was isolated from a human donor with HPV-associated anogenital cancer. The chain has TRBV6-5 and TRBJ1-1; D is uncertain. The source material was blood, sampled from a patient who underwent chemoradiotherapy. CDR3: CASSYSKHRGEAFF. CDR3 DNA: TGTGCCAGCAGTTACTCGAAACACCGGGGAGAAGCTTTCTTT.